The 30 T cell receptor beta chains below come from one sample, sequenced in a study of OX40 agonist ivuxolimab in advanced cancers. The method was immunoSEQ multiplex PCR; TCRdb's version includes in-frame clones alone and lacks a portion of them. The table has over 45,000 clones, around 85% seen once. The sequencing here drew on CD4+ or CD8+ T cells sorted from blood, taken in a trial of the OX40 agonist ivuxolimab. Receptor source: an adult with an advanced solid tumor such as melanoma, head and neck, liver or kidney cancer.

The rearrangement joins TRBV13 to TRBJ2-5; D not certain. The CDR3 loop spans 11 amino acids. Trimming cost V 4 bases and J 4 bases, with 4 bases left between them. Germline CDR1 reads PRHDT; CDR2 reads FYEKMQ (reference sequence). The CDR3 is CASSSGETQYF. For the CDR3, the DNA is TGTGCCAGCAGCTCGGGAGAGACCCAGTACTTC.

J is TRBJ1-5 and V is TRBV5-1; the match to TRBD1 covers 7 bases. Germline V gives CDR1 SGHRS, CDR2 YFSETQ. The ends lost 0 bases at V and 5 bases at J; junction bases unmatched: 5. CDR3 length: 15 residues. The CDR3: CASSLEGAGDQPQHF. DNA of the CDR3: TGCGCCAGCAGCTTGGAGGGGGCAGGAGATCAGCCCCAGCATTTT.

The genes are TRBV15 and TRBJ2-7, with TRBD2 matching 8 bases. The CDR3 spans 14 residues. V shed 0 bases and J 4 bases; nucleotides not matched to a gene: 2. Looked up from germline, CDR1 is LNHNV and CDR2 is YYDKDF (reference sequence). The CDR3 loop is CATSREREAYEQYF. CDR3 in DNA: TGTGCCACCAGCAGAGAGCGGGAGGCGTACGAGCAGTACTTC.

This chain uses TRBV6-6 with TRBJ1-3; TRBD1 is a possible D gene (6 bases). Trimming cost V 2 bases and J 2 bases, with 10 bases left between them. CDR1 is MNHNY, CDR2 SVGAGI, per germline (reference sequence). The CDR3 runs to 15 residues. The CDR3 nucleotides read TGTGCCAGCAGTTACCTAGGGGGTCCTGGAAACACCATATATTTT. Encoded protein: CASSYLGGPGNTIYF.

CDR3 nucleotide sequence: TGTGCCAGCAGAGAGGGGGGGCCGGAGACCCAGTACTTC. This translates into CASREGGPETQYF. The V gene is TRBV6-1, the J gene TRBJ2-5; D possibly corresponds to TRBD2 (7 bases). The CDR3 is 13 residues long. Trimming removed 6 bases at V and 5 bases at J, with 13 bases between. Germline CDR1 reads MNHNS; CDR2 reads SASEGT.

CDR3 coding DNA: TGTGCCAGCAGCGTGGGACAGCTACCGAACACCGGGGAGCTGTTTTTT. Its protein is CASSVGQLPNTGELFF. V and J are TRBV9 and TRBJ2-2; 7 bases map to TRBD1. V shed 2 bases, J shed 0 bases, and the junction held 4 bases outside the gene matches. The CDR3 has 16 amino acids. The germline gives CDR1 SGDLS, CDR2 YYNGEE.

The rearrangement joins TRBV6-1 to TRBJ2-1; a weak D match, TRBD1 (6 bases). This CDR3 comprises 16 residues. The germline gives CDR1 MNHNS, CDR2 SASEGT. Trimming cost V 0 bases and J 6 bases, with 15 bases left between them. The CDR3 reads CASSEAAGIGGNEQFF. The CDR3 DNA sequence: TGTGCCAGCAGTGAAGCGGCAGGGATAGGGGGCAATGAGCAGTTCTTC.

The chain combines TRBV6-5 with TRBJ1-5; TRBD1 might be the D (5 bases). Trimming removed 6 bases at V and 2 bases at J, with 11 bases between. Germline values: CDR1 MNHEY, CDR2 SVGAGI. The CDR3 loop spans 14 amino acids. In nucleotides, the CDR3 is TGTGCCAGCAGCAAAGGACAAGGCAATCAGCCCCAGCATTTT. Residues: CASSKGQGNQPQHF.

The chain employs TRBV5-1 and TRBJ2-5, with 8 bases matching TRBD2. Germline V CDR1 and CDR2: SGHRS, YFSETQ. This CDR3 has 17 residues. J gave up 4 bases and V 1 base, and 12 bases lay outside the gene matches. CDR3 loop: CASSLSRGGRRPETQYF. The CDR3 DNA reads TGCGCCAGCAGCTTGTCCCGAGGCGGGAGGCGACCAGAGACCCAGTACTTC.

The chain links TRBV19 to TRBJ1-2; 7 bases are shared with TRBD1. The germline V gene has CDR1 LNHDA and CDR2 SQIVND (reference sequence). The J segment lost 8 bases and the V segment lost 3 bases, leaving 6 bases of the junction unmatched. The CDR3 is 13 residues long. The CDR3 sequence is CASSIRGEVGYTF. CDR3 nucleotide sequence: TGTGCCAGTAGTATCAGGGGGGAAGTCGGCTACACCTTC.

The genes are TRBV4-1 and TRBJ1-6; 7 bases are shared with TRBD1. The trim removed 0 bases at V and 5 bases at J, leaving 13 bases unmatched. The germline V gene has CDR1 MGHRA and CDR2 YSYEKL. The CDR3 sequence is 19 residues long. The DNA of the CDR3 is TGCGCCAGCAGCCAAGATTTAGTGAAAGGGACAGCGAATAATTCACCCCTCCACTTT. Translated, it gives CASSQDLVKGTANNSPLHF.

This clone turned up a few times. This chain joins TRBV11-2 and TRBJ2-5; TRBD1 agrees at 9 bases. With the DNA end fitting TRBJ2-7 better, the J assignment may be wrong. Germline CDR1 and CDR2: SGHAT and FQNNGV. The CDR3 loop spans 15 amino acids. CDR3 sequence reads: CASSPRTGDRYEQYF. In DNA form, the CDR3 reads TGTGCCAGCAGCCCCCGGACAGGGGACCGCTACGAGCAGTACTTC.

The chain recombines TRBV5-1 with TRBJ2-1; 8 nucleotides align to TRBD2. The V and J ends lost 0 bases and 4 bases, in that order; junction bases with no gene match: 6. The V gene's germline CDR1 is SGHRS and CDR2 YFSETQ. The CDR3 sequence is 16 residues long. The CDR3 DNA reads as TGCGCCAGCAGCTTGGTTGCGGGAGGTATTTACAATGAGCAGTTCTTC. This codes for CASSLVAGGIYNEQFF. Supplemented by reference TRBV5-1 and TRBJ2-1, the full variable domain reads KAGVTQTPRYLIKTRGQQVTLSCSPISGHRSVSWYQQTPGQGLQFLFEYFSETQRNKGNFPGRFSGRQFSNSRSEMNVSTLELGDSALYLCASSLVAGGIYNEQFFGPGTRLTVL.

The chain carries TRBV7-9 and TRBJ1-6; 8 nucleotides match TRBD1. There are 15 residues in the CDR3. V dropped 6 bases and J dropped 7; count of bases not matched to a gene: 8. From germline, CDR1 is SEHNR and CDR2 FQNEAQ (reference sequence). CDR3 sequence: CASRPGQGGNSPLHF. Here the CDR3 DNA reads TGTGCCAGCAGACCAGGACAGGGTGGGAATTCACCCCTCCACTTT.

The DNA for the CDR3 is TGTGCCTGGCTGAGGGGCCTGGCCCTCCACTTT. Translation: CAWLRGLALHF. This chain joins TRBV30 and TRBJ1-6; D may be TRBD1 (5 bases). V was cut by 5 bases and J by 14 bases, with 13 bases left in between. The germline V gene has CDR1 GTSNPN and CDR2 SVGIG (reference sequence). The CDR3 extends over 11 amino acids.

This clone was recorded once. The chain employs TRBV7-5 and TRBJ1-4; TRBD1, the table's D call, was not compared with the DNA. TRBV7-5 is a pseudogene. The CDR3 is made up of 17 amino acids. The CDR3 region has the DNA TGTGCCAGAAGCTTGACAGGGGGCGAAAAAACTAATGAAAAACTGTTTTTT. It translates to CARSLTGGEKTNEKLFF.

This clone was observed once. The chain employs TRBV2 and TRBJ2-2; D gene uncertain. The CDR3 is 12 residues long. V shed 8 bases and J shed 2 bases, with 6 bases lying between them. CDR1 and CDR2 (germline): SNHLY, FYNNEI. CDR3: CASLLNTGELFF. As DNA, the CDR3 is TGTGCCAGCCTTTTAAACACCGGGGAGCTGTTTTTT.

The chain carries TRBV6-5 and TRBJ2-5; D is perhaps TRBD1 (6 bases). The DNA end is more similar to TRBJ2-7, so the J call may be wrong. Germline CDR1 reads MNHEY; CDR2 reads SVGAGI. This CDR3 region has 15 residues. CDR3 coding DNA: TGTGCCAGCAGTCCCCGGGCCCAAAGGGGGTACGAGCAGTACTTC. Protein sequence: CASSPRAQRGYEQYF.

This clone came up once. The chain joins TRBV5-1 to TRBJ2-3; D is perhaps TRBD2 (5 bases). From germline, CDR1 is SGHRS and CDR2 YFSETQ. CDR3 size: 15 residues. V was trimmed by 4 bases and J by 2 bases, leaving 14 bases between them. CDR3 in DNA: TGCGCCAGCAGCCTCGGAGGCTCCAACACAGATACGCAGTATTTT. This sequence encodes CASSLGGSNTDTQYF.

This chain uses TRBV4-2 with TRBJ2-3; maybe TRBD2 (5 bases). The CDR3 is 16 residues long. The germline V gene has CDR1 LGHNA and CDR2 YNFKEQ. Trimming pared 7 bases from V and 0 bases from J, leaving 17 bases between. The CDR3 coding sequence is TGTGCCAGCACCGAATCCTCTAGCAGGAGCACAGATACGCAGTATTTT. Residues: CASTESSSRSTDTQYF.

As DNA, the CDR3 is TGTGCCAGCAGCCTCCAGGGGGCCTCTAACTATGGCTACACCTTC. This codes for CASSLQGASNYGYTF. The rearrangement links TRBV7-9 to TRBJ1-2, with 8 nucleotides matching TRBD1. CDR1 SEHNR and CDR2 FQNEAQ come from the germline V gene (reference sequence). V lost 5 bases to trimming and J lost 0 bases; unmatched junction nucleotides: 5. The CDR3 is 15 residues long.

V and J are TRBV7-9 and TRBJ1-6; a weak D match, TRBD1 (5 bases). The V and J ends lost 6 bases and 9 bases respectively, with 9 bases between them. Looked up from germline, CDR1 is SEHNR and CDR2 is FQNEAQ (reference sequence). The CDR3 runs 12 residues. As DNA, the CDR3 is TGTGCCAGCAGGAAAGACAGTTCACCCCTCCACTTT. Translating it yields CASRKDSSPLHF. Combining the CDR3 with reference TRBV7-9 and TRBJ1-6 gives the whole variable domain DTGVSQNPRHKITKRGQNVTFRCDPISEHNRLYWYRQTLGQGPEFLTYFQNEAQLEKSRLLSDRFSAERPKGSFSTLEIQRTEQGDSAMYLCASRKDSSPLHFGNGTRLTVT.

The DNA for the CDR3 is TGTGCCAGCAGCGTAGGGTTAGCGGGGGGCTCGTCGGCAGAGACCCAGTACTTC. Amino acids: CASSVGLAGGSSAETQYF. The chain combines TRBV9 with TRBJ2-5; 10 bases line up with TRBD2. The V segment lost 0 bases and the J segment 4 bases; nucleotides outside the gene matches: 12. This CDR3 comprises 18 residues. Per germline, CDR1 SGDLS and CDR2 YYNGEE.

The V call is TRBV5-4, the J call TRBJ1-4; D not resolved. Germline loops: CDR1 SGHNT, CDR2 YYREEE (reference sequence). V dropped 0 bases and J dropped 3 bases, with 6 bases sitting between them. CDR3 length equals 14 residues. For the CDR3, the DNA is TGTGCCAGCAGCTTGGGGGGAGCTAATGAAAAACTGTTTTTT. Its translation: CASSLGGANEKLFF.

The sample holds one count of this clone. The chain carries TRBV11-2 and TRBJ2-7; 8 nucleotides align to TRBD1. The CDR3 has 15 residues. The V gene end was trimmed by 1 base and the J gene end by 4 bases; junction bases not matched to a gene: 6. CDR1 and CDR2 (germline): SGHAT, FQNNGV. In DNA, the CDR3 is TGTGCCAGCAGCTTAGCCCCGGACAGGGTATACGAGCAGTACTTC. This codes for CASSLAPDRVYEQYF.

This chain connects TRBV27 to TRBJ2-3; TRBD1 matches at 7 bases. CDR1 MNHEY and CDR2 SMNVEV come from the germline V gene (reference sequence). This CDR3 region has 15 residues. V shed 0 bases, J shed 9 bases, and the junction held 9 bases outside the gene matches. CDR3 amino acids: CASSLSETGWSTQYF. As DNA, the CDR3 is TGTGCCAGCAGTTTATCTGAGACAGGGTGGAGCACGCAGTATTTT.

DNA of the CDR3: TGTGCCAGCAGTCCACAGGGACCCCCCTACGAGCAGTACTTC. The encoded protein is CASSPQGPPYEQYF. This rearrangement joins TRBV28 to TRBJ2-7, with D possibly being TRBD1 (6 bases). V was trimmed by 5 bases and J by 2 bases, leaving 13 bases between them. The CDR3 extends over 14 amino acids. Germline lookup yields CDR1 MDHEN and CDR2 SYDVKM.

The chain uses TRBV5-5 and TRBJ2-5, with D maybe TRBD2 (5 bases). Matching the DNA end better, TRBJ2-7 makes the J call doubtful. CDR1 is SGHKS, CDR2 YYEKEE, per germline (reference sequence). CDR3 length equals 12 residues. CDR3 sequence reads: CASSLEGPEQYF. CDR3 coding DNA: TGTGCCAGCAGCTTAGAGGGCCCCGAGCAGTACTTC.

To note about this clone: At one end, the junction sequence differs from germline, possibly due to a read error. The rearrangement joins TRBV7-2 to TRBJ2-7; weak D call: TRBD2 (5 bases). Germline lookup yields CDR1 SGHTA and CDR2 FQGNSA. This CDR3 has 13 amino acids. CDR3 amino acids: CAISHGVAYEQYF. The CDR3 DNA follows: TGTGCCATCAGCCACGGGGTCGCCTACGAGCAGTACTTC.

This clone appeared a single time. The chain carries TRBV11-2 and TRBJ2-1; TRBD2 is a possible D gene (6 bases). CDR1 is SGHAT and CDR2 is FQNNGV in the germline V gene. With 2 bases removed from V and 8 bases from J, the gap between germline ends came to 16 bases. The CDR3 is 15 residues long. CDR3 nucleotides: TGTGCCAGCAGCTTATTTGTCGCGGGAAACTATGAGCAGTTCTTC. The encoded protein is CASSLFVAGNYEQFF.